A single sample gave rise to the 24 T cell receptor beta chains below, sequenced in a study of shared clonotypes between healthy human individuals. TCRdb's copy holds only in-frame clones and misses some; the assay was immunoSEQ multiplex PCR. The table shows 2 million to 2.5 million clones, with 85% to 95% occurring only once. The sample consisted of naive CD4+ T cells from PBMCs. As to subset: CD45RA+ positively selected. The receptors come from a man between 18 and 35 years old in good health. Some clones in this sample may be carry-over from other donors' samples.

The chain couples TRBV7-8 to TRBJ1-2, with TRBD1 matching over 7 bases. This CDR3 is built from 16 residues. The germline gives CDR1 SGHVS, CDR2 FQNEAQ. The trim removed 2 bases at V and 3 bases at J, leaving 9 bases unmatched. CDR3: CASSLRSGGPDYGYTF. The CDR3 region has the DNA TGTGCCAGCAGCTTAAGATCAGGGGGACCGGACTATGGCTACACCTTC.

The gene calls are TRBV15 and TRBJ2-1; D gene unclear. This CDR3 is 14 amino acids long. Trimming pared 0 bases from V and 12 bases from J, leaving 15 bases between. CDR1 LNHNV and CDR2 YYDKDF come from the germline V gene (reference sequence). CDR3 in amino acids: CATSRDQVKTVQFF. Written as DNA, the CDR3 is TGTGCCACCAGCAGAGATCAAGTTAAGACGGTGCAGTTCTTC. Supplemented by reference TRBV15 and TRBJ2-1, the full variable domain reads DAMVIQNPRYQVTQFGKPVTLSCSQTLNHNVMYWYQQKSSQAPKLLFHYYDKDFNNEADTPDNFQSRRPNTSFCFLDIRSPGLGDTAMYLCATSRDQVKTVQFFGPGTRLTVL.

A single count supports this clone. The genes are TRBV27 and TRBJ2-5, with D possibly called TRBD1 or TRBD2 (5 bases each). The DNA matches TRBJ2-7 better at its end, which makes the J call doubtful. CDR3 length: 15 amino acids. Germline assignment: CDR1 MNHEY and CDR2 SMNVEV (reference sequence). CDR3 loop: CASSQTGTDSYEQYF. The DNA for the CDR3 is TGTGCCAGCAGCCAAACGGGGACGGACTCCTACGAGCAGTACTTC.

This chain links TRBV28 with TRBJ2-7; D possibly corresponds to TRBD1 (5 bases). In germline, CDR1 is MDHEN, CDR2 SYDVKM. The V end lost 5 bases, the J end lost 7 bases, and 15 bases lay between the germline ends. The CDR3 runs to 13 residues. DNA of the CDR3: TGTGCCAGCAGTCCACCAGGGTACGGGGAGCAGTACTTC. Translated, it gives CASSPPGYGEQYF.

This chain connects TRBV28 to TRBJ2-6; D assignment may be TRBD1 or TRBD2 (6 bases each). The ends were cut back, 7 bases at V and 0 bases at J, with 13 bases in the middle. The CDR3 covers 16 residues. Looked up from germline, CDR1 is MDHEN and CDR2 is SYDVKM. The CDR3 nucleotides read TGTGCCAGCAAGGCAGGGGACTCCTCTGGGGCCAACGTCCTGACTTTC. Protein product: CASKAGDSSGANVLTF. Combining the CDR3 with reference TRBV28 and TRBJ2-6 gives the whole variable domain DVKVTQSSRYLVKRTGEKVFLECVQDMDHENMFWYRQDPGLGLRLIYFSYDVKMKEKGDIPEGYSVSREKKERFSLILESASTNQTSMYLCASKAGDSSGANVLTFGAGSRLTVL.

This rearrangement joins TRBV10-3 to TRBJ1-6; the D gene is possibly TRBD1 (6 bases). V was trimmed by 10 bases and J by 10 bases, leaving 23 bases between them. Per the germline V gene, CDR1 is ENHRY and CDR2 is SYGVKD. The CDR3 is 15 residues long. CDR3 sequence (DNA): TGTGCCACCTCTTTTGAACAGGGTGGTTGGTCACCCCTCCACTTT. It is translated as CATSFEQGGWSPLHF.

This chain connects TRBV5-1 to TRBJ2-1; 8 nucleotides line up with TRBD1. The V gene end was trimmed by 4 bases and the J gene end by 6 bases; junction bases not matched to a gene: 12. The CDR3 loop spans 16 amino acids. Germline V CDR1 and CDR2: SGHRS, YFSETQ. CDR3 DNA sequence: TGCGCCAGCAGCCCTGGTGCTGGACAGGGATCCAATGAGCAGTTCTTC. It is translated as CASSPGAGQGSNEQFF.

The V call is TRBV5-4, the J call TRBJ2-2; perhaps TRBD1 as D (6 bases). V was pared by 2 bases and J by 4 bases, with 12 bases between. Germline CDR1 and CDR2: SGHNT and YYREEE (reference sequence). This CDR3 region has 15 residues. This chain's CDR3 is CASSLVQGPTGELFF. In DNA form, the CDR3 reads TGTGCCAGCAGCTTAGTGCAGGGGCCCACCGGGGAGCTGTTTTTT. The whole variable domain, filled in from reference TRBV5-4 and TRBJ2-2, reads ETGVTQSPTHLIKTRGQQVTLRCSSQSGHNTVSWYQQALGQGPQFIFQYYREEENGRGNFPPRFSGLQFPNYSSELNVNALELDDSALYLCASSLVQGPTGELFFGEGSRLTVL.

Points on this clone: The same CDR3 arises from other DNA sequences in this sample as well. The chain employs TRBV18 and TRBJ2-7; D may be TRBD2 (5 bases). Trimming stripped 3 bases from V and 5 bases from J, with 8 bases between. The CDR3 consists of 12 residues. Looked up from germline, CDR1 is KGHSH and CDR2 is LQKENI. CDR3 DNA sequence: TGTGCCAGCTCACCCAGCGGCCACGAGCAGTACTTC. This translates into CASSPSGHEQYF.

About this clone itself: At the DNA level, this CDR3 is encoded by other sequences in the same sample as well. The chain employs TRBV5-1 and TRBJ2-7; the D gene is possibly TRBD1 (6 bases). CDR3 length: 13 amino acids. CDR1 is SGHRS and CDR2 is YFSETQ in the germline V gene. Trimming left V 3 bases short and J 2 bases short, with 9 bases between. CDR3: CASSYGTPYEQYF. The CDR3 DNA follows: TGCGCCAGCAGCTACGGGACACCCTACGAGCAGTACTTC.

The chain is built from TRBV28 and TRBJ2-7; D is possibly TRBD1 (5 bases). Germline V CDR1 and CDR2: MDHEN, SYDVKM. The CDR3 covers 14 residues. V was clipped by 6 bases and J by 2 bases, with 14 bases between them. For the CDR3, the DNA is TGTGCCAGCAGCCTAGGACACCTAACCTACGAGCAGTACTTC. Amino acid sequence: CASSLGHLTYEQYF. The variable domain in full, completed from reference TRBV28 and TRBJ2-7, reads DVKVTQSSRYLVKRTGEKVFLECVQDMDHENMFWYRQDPGLGLRLIYFSYDVKMKEKGDIPEGYSVSREKKERFSLILESASTNQTSMYLCASSLGHLTYEQYFGPGTRLTVT.

The J gene is TRBJ2-1, the V gene TRBV5-1, with D tentatively TRBD1 (6 bases). V was clipped by 0 bases and J by 8 bases, with 15 bases between them. The germline CDR1 and CDR2 sequences are SGHRS and YFSETQ. The CDR3 spans 15 residues. This chain's CDR3 is CASSLGDRNRDEQFF. The DNA of the CDR3 is TGCGCCAGCAGCTTGGGAGACAGGAATAGAGATGAGCAGTTCTTC.

This clone was counted a single time. The chain uses TRBV5-6 and TRBJ2-1; the D is unclear. V was shortened by 0 bases and J by 6 bases, with 7 bases between the two germline ends. Germline lookup yields CDR1 SGHDT and CDR2 YYEEEE. The CDR3 is 13 residues long. In nucleotides, the CDR3 is TGTGCCAGCAGCTTGGCAGGATCCAATGAGCAGTTCTTC. This gives the protein CASSLAGSNEQFF.

Note on this clone: The junction shows a germline mismatch at one end, possibly a read error. J is TRBJ2-7 and V is TRBV5-5, with 8 positions matching TRBD1. CDR3 length: 14 residues. CDR1 and CDR2 from the germline V gene are SGHKS and YYEKEE (reference sequence). The DNA of the CDR3 is TGTGCCAGCAGCCATACCGCTGGACAGGGTGAAAAGGTCTTC. The encoded protein is CASSHTAGQGEKVF. Full variable domain (rest looked up from reference TRBV5-5 and TRBJ2-7): DAGVTQSPTHLIKTRGQQVTLRCSPISGHKSVSWYQQVLGQGPQFIFQYYEKEERGRGNFPDRFSARQFPNYSSELNVNALLLGDSALYLCASSHTAGQGEKVFGPGTRLTVT.

This sequence joins TRBV5-1 and TRBJ2-7; no reliable D call. The V gene's germline CDR1 is SGHRS and CDR2 YFSETQ. The V end was cut by 7 bases, the J end by 0 bases, with 8 bases between. The CDR3 length is 12 residues. The CDR3, as DNA: TGCGCCAGCGGTGGCCCCTCCTACGAGCAGTACTTC. It codes for CASGGPSYEQYF.

The rearrangement joins TRBV9 to TRBJ1-3, with 7 bases identical to TRBD1. The CDR3 totals 15 residues. V shed 4 bases, J shed 4 bases, and the junction held 8 bases outside the gene matches. CDR1 SGDLS and CDR2 YYNGEE come from the germline V gene. This CDR3 reads CASSRGDSGGNTIYF. The CDR3 nucleotides are TGTGCCAGCAGCAGGGGGGACAGTGGAGGAAACACCATATATTTT.

The J gene is TRBJ1-2, the V gene TRBV5-1, with no clear D. Trimming took off 5 bases at V and 8 bases at J, with 10 bases between the two ends. This CDR3 contains 11 residues. Germline V lookup: CDR1 SGHRS, CDR2 YFSETQ. The CDR3 region has the DNA TGCGCCAGCAGGTCGGGTGCGGGCTACACCTTC. Protein product: CASRSGAGYTF.

The chain is built from TRBV7-3 and TRBJ2-2; D remains unclear. This CDR3 is 14 amino acids long. In germline, CDR1 is SGHTA, CDR2 FQGTGA. The V end was cut by 3 bases, the J end by 3 bases, with 8 bases between. CDR3 DNA sequence: TGTGCCAGCAGCTTTGACAAAGACACCGGGGAGCTGTTTTTT. It encodes CASSFDKDTGELFF. The variable domain in full, completed from reference TRBV7-3 and TRBJ2-2, reads GAGVSQTPSNKVTEKGKYVELRCDPISGHTALYWYRQSLGQGPEFLIYFQGTGAADDSGLPNDRFFAVRPEGSVSTLKIQRTERGDSAVYLCASSFDKDTGELFFGEGSRLTVL.

A single count supports this clone. This rearrangement joins TRBV5-8 to TRBJ2-7; D unresolved. This CDR3 is 13 amino acids long. CDR1 and CDR2 from the germline V gene are SGHTS and YDEGEE. Trimming left V 0 bases short and J 4 bases short, with 8 bases between. Here the CDR3 DNA reads TGTGCCAGCAGCTTGGTTTGGGCTTACGAGCAGTACTTC. Amino acid sequence: CASSLVWAYEQYF.

The V and J genes are TRBV19 and TRBJ1-5, with D uncertain. V shed 3 bases and J shed 2 bases, with 17 bases lying between them. Looked up from germline, CDR1 is LNHDA and CDR2 is SQIVND (reference sequence). The CDR3 totals 17 residues. The CDR3 reads CASSMGSLGNGNQPQHF. Written as DNA, the CDR3 is TGTGCCAGTAGTATGGGTTCACTTGGAAATGGCAATCAGCCCCAGCATTTT. The full variable domain, with the rest looked up from reference TRBV19 and TRBJ1-5, is DGGITQSPKYLFRKEGQNVTLSCEQNLNHDAMYWYRQDPGQGLRLIYYSQIVNDFQKGDIAEGYSVSREKKESFPLTVTSAQKNPTAFYLCASSMGSLGNGNQPQHFGDGTRLSIL.

The chain links TRBV5-1 to TRBJ2-6; D not certain. Deletions cut 0 bases from V and 4 bases from J, with 11 bases between. Germline CDR1 and CDR2: SGHRS and YFSETQ. The CDR3 contains 16 residues. CDR3 DNA sequence: TGCGCCAGCAGCTTGGCTGAGATCTCCGGGGCCAACGTCCTGACTTTC. It codes for CASSLAEISGANVLTF.

The CDR3 DNA is TGCGCCAGCAGCCAGATAGCCGGACAGTATAGCAATCAGCCCCAGCATTTT. This codes for CASSQIAGQYSNQPQHF. The rearrangement uses TRBV4-1 and TRBJ1-5, with D maybe TRBD1 (6 bases). Germline V gives CDR1 MGHRA, CDR2 YSYEKL. This CDR3 has 17 residues. The germline V and J ends were trimmed by 3 bases and 0 bases, with 15 bases remaining between them.

The CDR3 DNA reads as TGTGCCAGCAGCTTAGAAGCCAGGGGGCGGACCGGGGAGCTGTTTTTT. The encoded protein is CASSLEARGRTGELFF. This rearrangement joins TRBV7-2 to TRBJ2-2; 8 bases are a match to TRBD1. In germline, CDR1 is SGHTA, CDR2 FQGNSA. V shed 1 base and J 5 bases; nucleotides not matched to a gene: 6. The CDR3 has 16 amino acids.

The gene calls are TRBV27 and TRBJ2-1; maybe TRBD1 (6 bases). The ends were cut back, 4 bases at V and 6 bases at J, with 19 bases in the middle. Germline-derived CDR1 and CDR2 are MNHEY and SMNVEV (reference sequence). The length of the CDR3 is 16 residues. The CDR3 DNA reads as TGTGCCAGCAGTTCCCGAGATCGGGCAGGGGCCAATGAGCAGTTCTTC. Translating gives CASSSRDRAGANEQFF.